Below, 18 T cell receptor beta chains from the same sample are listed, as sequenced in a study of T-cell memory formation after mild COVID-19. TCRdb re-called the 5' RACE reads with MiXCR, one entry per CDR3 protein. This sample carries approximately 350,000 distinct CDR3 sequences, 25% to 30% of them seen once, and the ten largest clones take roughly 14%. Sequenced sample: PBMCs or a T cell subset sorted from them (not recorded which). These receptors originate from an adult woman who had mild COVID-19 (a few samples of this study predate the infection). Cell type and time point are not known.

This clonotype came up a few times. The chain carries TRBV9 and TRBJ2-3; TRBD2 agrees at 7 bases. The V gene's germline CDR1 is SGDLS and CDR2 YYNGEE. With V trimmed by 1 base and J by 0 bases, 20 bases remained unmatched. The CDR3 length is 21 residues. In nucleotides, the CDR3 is TGTGCCAGCAGCGTACGTAAGTTGGGGGTCGGACTAGAGGCGAGCACAGATACGCAGTATTTT. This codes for CASSVRKLGVGLEASTDTQYF.

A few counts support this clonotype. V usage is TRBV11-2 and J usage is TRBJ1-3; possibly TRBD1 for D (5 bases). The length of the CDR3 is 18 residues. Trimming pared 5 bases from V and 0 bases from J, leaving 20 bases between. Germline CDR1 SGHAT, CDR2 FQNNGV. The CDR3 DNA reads TGTGCCAGCAGCGTAATTACAGGAGGAAGTAGCTCTGGAAACACCATATATTTT. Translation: CASSVITGGSSSGNTIYF.

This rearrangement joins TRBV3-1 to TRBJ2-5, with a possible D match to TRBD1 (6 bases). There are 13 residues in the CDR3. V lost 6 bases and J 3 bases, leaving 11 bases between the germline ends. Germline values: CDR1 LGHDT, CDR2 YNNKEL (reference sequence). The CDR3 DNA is TGTGCCAGCAGTCCCGGGACAAAAGAGACCCAGTACTTC. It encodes CASSPGTKETQYF.

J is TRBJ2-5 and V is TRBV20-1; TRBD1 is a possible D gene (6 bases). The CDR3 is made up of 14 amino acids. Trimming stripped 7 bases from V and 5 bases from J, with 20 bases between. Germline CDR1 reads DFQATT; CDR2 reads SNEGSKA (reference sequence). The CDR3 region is CSVLPGQGIETQYF. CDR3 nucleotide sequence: TGCAGTGTTTTACCGGGGCAGGGGATTGAGACCCAGTACTTC.

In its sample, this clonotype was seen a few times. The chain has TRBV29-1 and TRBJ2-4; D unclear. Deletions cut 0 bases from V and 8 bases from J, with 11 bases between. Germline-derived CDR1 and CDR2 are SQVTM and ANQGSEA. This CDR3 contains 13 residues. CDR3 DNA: TGCAGCGTTGAAGATTGGGGTATGGACATTCAGTACTTC. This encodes CSVEDWGMDIQYF.

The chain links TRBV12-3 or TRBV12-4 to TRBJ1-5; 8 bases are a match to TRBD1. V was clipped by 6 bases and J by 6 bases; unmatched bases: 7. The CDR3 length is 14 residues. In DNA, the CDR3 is TGTGCCAGCAGCCTGCAGGGGGCGGGTCAGCCCCAGCATTTT. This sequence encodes CASSLQGAGQPQHF.

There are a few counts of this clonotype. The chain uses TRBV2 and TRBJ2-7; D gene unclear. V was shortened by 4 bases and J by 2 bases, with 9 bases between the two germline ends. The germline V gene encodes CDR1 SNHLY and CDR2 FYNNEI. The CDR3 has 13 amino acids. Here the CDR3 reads CASSGAIPYEQYF. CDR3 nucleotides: TGTGCCAGCAGTGGCGCGATCCCCTACGAGCAGTACTTC.

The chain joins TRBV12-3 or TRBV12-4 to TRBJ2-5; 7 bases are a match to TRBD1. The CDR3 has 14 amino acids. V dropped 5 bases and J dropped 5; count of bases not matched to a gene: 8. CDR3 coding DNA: TGTGCCAGCAGTCCTGACAGGGTTCGTGAGACCCAGTACTTC. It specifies CASSPDRVRETQYF.

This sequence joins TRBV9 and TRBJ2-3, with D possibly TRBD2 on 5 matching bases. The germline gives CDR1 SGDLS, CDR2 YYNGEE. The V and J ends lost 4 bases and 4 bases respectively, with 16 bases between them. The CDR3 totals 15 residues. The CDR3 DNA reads TGTGCCAGCAGCCTCACGGACTGGGAACCAGATACGCAGTATTTT. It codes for CASSLTDWEPDTQYF.

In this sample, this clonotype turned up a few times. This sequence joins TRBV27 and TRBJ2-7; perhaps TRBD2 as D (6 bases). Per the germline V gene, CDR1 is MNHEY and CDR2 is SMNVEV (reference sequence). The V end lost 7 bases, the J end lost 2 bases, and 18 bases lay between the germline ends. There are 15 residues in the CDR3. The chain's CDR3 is CASTPRGGVTYEQYF. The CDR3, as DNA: TGTGCCAGCACCCCCAGAGGCGGGGTCACCTACGAGCAGTACTTC.

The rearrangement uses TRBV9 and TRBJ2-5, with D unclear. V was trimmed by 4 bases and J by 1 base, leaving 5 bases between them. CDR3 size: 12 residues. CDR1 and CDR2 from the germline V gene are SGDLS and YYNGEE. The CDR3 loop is CASSTFQETQYF. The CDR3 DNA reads TGTGCCAGCAGCACCTTCCAAGAGACCCAGTACTTC.

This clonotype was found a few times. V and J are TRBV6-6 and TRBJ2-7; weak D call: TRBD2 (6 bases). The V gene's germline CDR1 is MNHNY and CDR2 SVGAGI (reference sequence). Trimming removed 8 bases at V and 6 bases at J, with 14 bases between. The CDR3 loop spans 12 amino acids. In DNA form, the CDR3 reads TGTGCCAGCGCGTCGATCGGGGGCGAGCAGTACTTC. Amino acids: CASASIGGEQYF.

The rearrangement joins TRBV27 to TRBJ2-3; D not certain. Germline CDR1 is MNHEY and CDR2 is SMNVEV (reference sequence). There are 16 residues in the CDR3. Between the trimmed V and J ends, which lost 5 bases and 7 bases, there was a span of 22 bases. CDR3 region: CASSPLYRSLPYTQYF. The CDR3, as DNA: TGTGCCAGCAGTCCGCTTTACCGGAGTCTCCCATATACGCAGTATTTT.

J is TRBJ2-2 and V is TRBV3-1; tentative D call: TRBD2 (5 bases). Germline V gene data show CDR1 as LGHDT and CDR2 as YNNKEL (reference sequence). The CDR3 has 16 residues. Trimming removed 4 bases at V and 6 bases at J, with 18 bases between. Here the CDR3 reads CASSRGRGSGAGELFF. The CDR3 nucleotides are TGTGCCAGCAGCCGAGGGCGCGGGTCAGGCGCCGGGGAGCTGTTTTTT.

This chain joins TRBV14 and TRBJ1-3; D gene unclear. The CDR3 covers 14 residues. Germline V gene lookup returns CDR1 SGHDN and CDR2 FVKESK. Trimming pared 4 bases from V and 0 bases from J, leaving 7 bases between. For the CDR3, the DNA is TGTGCCAGCAGCCCCCAACACTCTGGAAACACCATATATTTT. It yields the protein CASSPQHSGNTIYF.

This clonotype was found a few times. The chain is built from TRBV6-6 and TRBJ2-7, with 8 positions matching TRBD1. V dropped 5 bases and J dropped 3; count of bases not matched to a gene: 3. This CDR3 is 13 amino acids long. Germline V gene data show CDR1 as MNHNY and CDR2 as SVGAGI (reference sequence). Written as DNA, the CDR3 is TGTGCCAGCAGTGGGACAGGCGACTACGAGCAGTACTTC. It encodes CASSGTGDYEQYF.

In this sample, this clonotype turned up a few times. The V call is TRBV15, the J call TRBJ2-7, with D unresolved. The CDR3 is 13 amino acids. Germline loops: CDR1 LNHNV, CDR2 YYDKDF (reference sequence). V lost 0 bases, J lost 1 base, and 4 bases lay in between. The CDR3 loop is CATSRDQSYEQYF. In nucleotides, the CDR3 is TGTGCCACCAGCAGAGATCAATCCTACGAGCAGTACTTC.

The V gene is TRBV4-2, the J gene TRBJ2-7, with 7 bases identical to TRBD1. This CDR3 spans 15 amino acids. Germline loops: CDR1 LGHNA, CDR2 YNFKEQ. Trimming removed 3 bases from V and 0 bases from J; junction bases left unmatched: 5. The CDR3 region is CASSQRQGDSYEQYF. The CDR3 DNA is TGTGCCAGCAGCCAGAGACAGGGAGACTCCTACGAGCAGTACTTC.